The entry below gives a single T cell receptor beta chain sequence along with its context. The target of this receptor is not known. No base quality values were provided; no much bigger clone lies one nucleotide off. The sample is drawn from a study of OX40 agonist ivuxolimab in advanced cancers. Context from the whole study: Ivuxolimab, which targeted the costimulatory receptor OX40 (CD134), was an agonistic, fully human IgG2 monoclonal antibody. Intravenous ivuxolimab was administered to patients every 2 weeks at six dose levels: 0.01, 0.1, 0.3, 1.5, 3 and 10 mg/kg. The dose-escalation cohort was almost 85% male with a mean age of 60 years, ranging from roughly 23 to 85. Three dose-escalation patients achieved partial responses, one with hepatocellular carcinoma and two with cutaneous melanoma. Patients were allowed to have had prior anti-PD-1, anti-PD-L1 or anti-CTLA-4 therapy, and around 40% of the dose-escalation patients had previously received checkpoint inhibitors. Peripheral TCRbeta sequencing aimed to test whether ivuxolimab altered TCR sequence diversity and caused clonal T-cell expansion. The paper reports the monotherapy dose-escalation portion (N of about 52 patients) of the phase I ivuxolimab trial. Of the approximately 53 patients in dose escalation, about 20 had hepatocellular carcinoma, approximately 15 had melanoma, 9 had renal cell carcinoma and 9 had head and neck cancer.

Patients with a history of autoimmune disease or receiving systemic immunosuppression were excluded from the trial. In every dose cohort, peripheral blood was drawn for TCR sequencing at baseline, cycle 4 day 1, and cycle 7 day 1. The samples were drawn from a first-in-human, open-label, multicenter phase I dose-escalation trial of ivuxolimab. Adults with locally advanced or metastatic melanoma, renal cell carcinoma, hepatocellular carcinoma or head and neck squamous cell carcinoma were enrolled in the trial. Before TCR sequencing, CD4+ T cells and CD8+ T cells were sorted from peripheral blood as separate populations. For sequencing of the TCRbeta CDR3 region, genomic DNA was extracted from the sorted cells. TCRbeta CDR3 regions were sequenced using the immunoSEQ Assay. TCRdb retrieved this table from immuneACCESS and kept in-frame rearrangements only. Not all clones are present; in checked studies, unresolved V genes account for under half, and no reason is known for the remainder. In all, the sample holds 65,000 or so clones, and 92% of those were seen once. The ten largest clones capture about an eighth of the sample.

General findings and caveats noted by the study authors: The antigen specificity of the clonally expanded peripheral T cells was not determined. At doses from 0.1 to 3.0 mg/kg, clonal expansion was seen in both CD4+ and CD8+ blood T cells between baseline and week 6. In the 0.1-3.0 mg/kg groups, partial responders had among the lowest normalized peripheral clonal expansion, particularly in CD8+ T cells. On average, CD8+ T cells showed more expanded clones than CD4+ T cells after ivuxolimab. Low levels of normalized T-cell clonal expansion were also seen in some patients who did not respond.

The CDR3 runs 14 residues from the cysteine to the phenylalanine. The entry retains the CDR3 DNA only, 42 bases that are in frame from base 1. V has 3 bases trimmed and J has 5 bases trimmed; junction bases matching no gene number 7. As encoded in the germline V gene (reference sequence), CDR1 is LNHDA while CDR2 is SQIVND. The receptor was isolated from an adult with an advanced solid tumor such as melanoma, head and neck, liver or kidney cancer. The sample was CD4+ or CD8+ T cells sorted from blood, taken in a trial of the OX40 agonist ivuxolimab. In this chain, TRBV19 is recombined with TRBJ2-7; 7 middle bases align to TRBD2. DNA sequence: TGTGCCAGTAGTATTGCGGGAGCTAGCGACGAGCAGTACTTC. Translated, this gives CASSIAGASDEQYF. Extended through the reference TRBV19 and TRBJ2-7 proteins, this CDR3 yields the full variable domain: DGGITQSPKYLFRKEGQNVTLSCEQNLNHDAMYWYRQDPGQGLRLIYYSQIVNDFQKGDIAEGYSVSREKKESFPLTVTSAQKNPTAFYLCASSIAGASDEQYFGPGTRLTVT.